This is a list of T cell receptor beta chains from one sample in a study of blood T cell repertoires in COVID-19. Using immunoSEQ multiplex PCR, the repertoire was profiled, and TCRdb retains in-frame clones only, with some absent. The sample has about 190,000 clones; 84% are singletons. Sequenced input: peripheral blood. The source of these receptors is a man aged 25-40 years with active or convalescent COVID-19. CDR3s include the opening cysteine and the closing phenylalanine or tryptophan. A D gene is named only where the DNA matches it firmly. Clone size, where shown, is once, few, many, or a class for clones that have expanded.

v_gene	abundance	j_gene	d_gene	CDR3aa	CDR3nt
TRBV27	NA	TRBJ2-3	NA	CASSTRQRPMTDTQYF	TGTGCCAGCAGTACGAGACAGCGCCCAATGACAGATACGCAGTATTTT
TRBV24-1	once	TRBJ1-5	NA	CATSDGASNQPQHF	TGTGCCACCAGTGATGGGGCAAGCAATCAGCCCCAGCATTTT
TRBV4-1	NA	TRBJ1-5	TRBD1	CASSRGGQGYQPQHF	TGCGCCAGCAGCCGCGGGGGACAGGGTTATCAGCCCCAGCATTTT
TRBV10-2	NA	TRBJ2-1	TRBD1	CASSDRGNVYNEQFF	TGCGCCAGCAGTGACAGGGGGAATGTCTACAATGAGCAGTTCTTC
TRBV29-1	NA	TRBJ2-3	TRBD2	CSVDGAGGTDTQYF	TGCAGCGTAGACGGGGCGGGGGGAACAGATACGCAGTATTTT
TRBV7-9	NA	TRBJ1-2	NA	CASSLETGLGYTF	TGTGCCAGCAGCTTAGAAACAGGGCTTGGCTACACCTTC
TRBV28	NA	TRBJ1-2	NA	CASRSTGTNYGYTF	TGTGCCAGCAGGTCGACAGGAACTAACTATGGCTACACCTTC
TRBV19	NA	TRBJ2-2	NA	CASSLGSAGRHTGELFF	TGTGCCAGTAGTCTTGGGTCGGCAGGGAGGCACACCGGGGAGCTGTTTTTT
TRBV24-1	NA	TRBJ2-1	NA	CATSDHGLHGSDEQFF	TGTGCCACCAGTGACCATGGACTACACGGTTCGGATGAGCAGTTCTTC
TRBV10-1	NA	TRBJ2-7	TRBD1	CANRTGAHYEQYF	TGCGCCAATAGGACAGGGGCGCACTACGAGCAGTACTTC
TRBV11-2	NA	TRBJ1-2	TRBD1	CASSLGLSPWGQSNYGYTF	TGTGCCAGCAGCTTAGGTCTCTCCCCGTGGGGACAGTCTAACTATGGCTACACCTTC
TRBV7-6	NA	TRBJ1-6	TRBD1	CASSLAGQGGYSPLHF	TGTGCCAGCAGCTTAGCCGGACAGGGAGGTTATTCACCCCTCCACTTT
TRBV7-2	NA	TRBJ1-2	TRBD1	CASSPGQSFRGYTF	TGTGCCAGCAGCCCGGGACAGAGCTTTAGAGGCTACACCTTC
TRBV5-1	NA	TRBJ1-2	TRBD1	CASSLRTGALYGYTF	TGCGCCAGCAGCTTGAGGACAGGGGCCCTTTATGGCTACACCTTC
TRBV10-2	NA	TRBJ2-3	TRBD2	CASRPGLAGGPFTDTQYF	TGCGCCAGCAGACCCGGACTAGCGGGGGGCCCTTTCACAGATACGCAGTATTTT
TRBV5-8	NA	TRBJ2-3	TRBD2	CASSPGTSVPDTQYF	TGTGCCAGCAGCCCCGGGACTAGCGTCCCAGATACGCAGTATTTT
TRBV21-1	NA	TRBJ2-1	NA	CASSARCLAGGKNEQFF	TGTGCCAGCAGCGCGCGATGTCTAGCGGGAGGGAAGAATGAGCAGTTCTTC
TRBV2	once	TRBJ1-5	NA	CASYRESGQPQHF	TGTGCCAGCTACAGGGAATCGGGACAGCCCCAGCATTTT
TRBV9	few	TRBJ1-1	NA	CASSSQATPFSTEAFF	TGTGCCAGCAGCTCTCAAGCAACCCCTTTTTCCACTGAAGCTTTCTTT
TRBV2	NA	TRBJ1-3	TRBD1	CASGDRDRGPTTGNTIYF	TGTGCCAGCGGGGACCGGGACAGGGGGCCAACCACTGGAAACACCATATATTTT
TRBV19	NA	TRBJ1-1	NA	CASRGRTDQSGRLNTEAFF	TGTGCCAGTCGGGGCAGGACAGATCAGTCGGGAAGACTGAACACTGAAGCTTTCTTT
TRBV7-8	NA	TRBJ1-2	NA	CASSLVGYGQSLGYTF	TGTGCCAGCAGCTTAGTAGGGTACGGACAGAGCCTTGGCTACACCTTC
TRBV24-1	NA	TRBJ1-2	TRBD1	CATSDTGQGRNGYTF	TGTGCCACCAGTGACACCGGACAGGGAAGGAATGGCTACACCTTC
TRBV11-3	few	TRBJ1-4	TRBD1	CASSLSADRVGEKLFF	TGTGCCAGCAGCTTATCAGCGGACAGGGTGGGAGAAAAACTGTTTTTT
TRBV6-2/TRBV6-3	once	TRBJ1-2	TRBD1	CASSSTGEYGYTF	TGTGCCAGCAGTTCTACAGGGGAGTATGGCTACACCTTC
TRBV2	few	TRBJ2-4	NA	CASSDRGNIQYF	TGTGCCAGCAGTGATCGGGGAAACATTCAGTACTTC
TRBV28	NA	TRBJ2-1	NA	CASSSSGLYNEQFF	TGTGCCAGCAGTTCCAGCGGACTGTACAATGAGCAGTTCTTC
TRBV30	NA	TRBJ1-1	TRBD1	CAWGTGGAWRTEAFF	TGTGCCTGGGGGACAGGGGGCGCCTGGAGAACTGAAGCTTTCTTT
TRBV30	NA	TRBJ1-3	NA	CARSLSSGNTIYF	TGTGCCCGTAGTCTTAGCTCTGGAAACACCATATATTTT
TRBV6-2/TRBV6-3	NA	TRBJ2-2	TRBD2	CASSSRLGLAGKRNTGELFF	TGTGCCAGCAGTTCAAGGTTAGGACTAGCGGGGAAGAGGAACACCGGGGAGCTGTTTTTT
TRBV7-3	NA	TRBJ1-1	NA	CASSLTSQGAGATEAFF	TGTGCCAGCAGCTTAACGTCCCAAGGGGCCGGTGCCACTGAAGCTTTCTTT
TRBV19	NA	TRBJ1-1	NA	CASSSRASSNTEAFF	TGTGCCAGTAGCTCCCGAGCATCATCCAACACTGAAGCTTTCTTT
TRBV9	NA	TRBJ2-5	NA	CASSPGAGQETQYF	TGTGCCAGCAGCCCTGGCGCAGGGCAAGAGACCCAGTACTTC
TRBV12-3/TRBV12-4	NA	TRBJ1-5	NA	CASNTGKWPQHF	TGTGCCAGCAACACAGGGAAATGGCCCCAGCATTTT
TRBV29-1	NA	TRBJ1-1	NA	CSVEAALNTEAFF	TGCAGCGTTGAGGCGGCTTTAAACACTGAAGCTTTCTTT
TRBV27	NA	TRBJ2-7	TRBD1	CASSLFPDRLEQYF	TGTGCCAGCAGTTTATTCCCGGACAGGCTCGAGCAGTACTTC
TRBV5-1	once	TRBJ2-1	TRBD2	CASSLVSQRGSYNEQFF	TGCGCCAGCAGCTTGGTCTCTCAGCGGGGGTCCTACAATGAGCAGTTCTTC